This T cell receptor (beta chain) came from a study of shared clonotypes between healthy human individuals. Study at large: The composition of the donors was a couple of women and a few men aged 18 to 49. Study observations and caveats: Lower generation probabilities were found for non-shared clonotypes than for those shared by all four donors. Naive subsets generally had larger estimated richness than memory subsets.

This clone was observed a handful of times. Its antigen is unidentified. Germline CDR1 SGDLS, CDR2 YYNGEE. The CDR3 runs 15 residues. Trimming took 4 bases from V and 4 from J, leaving 17 bases between them. Clones were sequenced by immunoSEQ multiplex PCR, and TCRdb holds only the in-frame ones, with some missing. Among about 2.2 million clones listed, over 85% were seen once. Only CD45RO-negative cells positively selected for CCR7 counted as naive CD8 cells, so terminally differentiated effector memory CD45RA+ cells were excluded. Sequenced material: naive CD8+ T cells from PBMCs. The chain joins TRBV9 to TRBJ1-1; D gene unclear. The TCR sequence derives from a man in his late teens or twenties in good health. Some clones in this sample may be carry-over from other donors' samples. CDR3 in amino acids: CASSPVFSTVTEAFF. The CDR3 DNA sequence: TGTGCCAGCAGCCCCGTTTTTTCTACGGTCACTGAAGCTTTCTTT.